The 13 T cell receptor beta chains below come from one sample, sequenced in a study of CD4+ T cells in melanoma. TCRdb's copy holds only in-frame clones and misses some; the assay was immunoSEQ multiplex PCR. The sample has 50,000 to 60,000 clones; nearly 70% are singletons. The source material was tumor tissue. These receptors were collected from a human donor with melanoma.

CDR3 DNA: TGCGCCAGCAGCTTGGGGGGACGAGAGCAGCACAATGAGCAGTTCTTC. This translates into CASSLGGREQHNEQFF. J is TRBJ2-1 and V is TRBV5-1; D assignment may be TRBD1 or TRBD2 (5 bases each). V was shortened by 0 bases and J by 5 bases, with 15 bases between the two germline ends. Germline values: CDR1 SGHRS, CDR2 YFSETQ. The CDR3 totals 16 residues.

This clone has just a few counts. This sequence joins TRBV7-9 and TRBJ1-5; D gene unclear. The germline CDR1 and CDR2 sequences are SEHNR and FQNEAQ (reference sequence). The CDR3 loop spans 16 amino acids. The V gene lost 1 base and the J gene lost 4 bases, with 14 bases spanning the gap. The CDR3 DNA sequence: TGTGCCAGCAGCTTAGGCCTCGGCGAAGGGAATCAGCCCCAGCATTTT. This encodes CASSLGLGEGNQPQHF.

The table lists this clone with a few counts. Here the CDR3 reads CASTPIRGSGANVLTF. The CDR3 DNA sequence: TGTGCCAGCACCCCGATTCGGGGATCTGGGGCCAACGTCCTGACTTTC. The chain combines TRBV5-6 with TRBJ2-6, with TRBD2 as a possible D gene (5 bases). This CDR3 spans 16 amino acids. The germline V gene encodes CDR1 SGHDT and CDR2 YYEEEE. V was cut by 6 bases and J by 1 base, with 14 bases left in between.

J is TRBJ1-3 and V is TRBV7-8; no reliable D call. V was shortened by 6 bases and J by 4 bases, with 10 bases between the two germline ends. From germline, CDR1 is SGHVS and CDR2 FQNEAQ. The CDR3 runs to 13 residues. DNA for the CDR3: TGTGCCAGCAGGTCAGGTGGAGGAAACACCATATATTTT. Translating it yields CASRSGGGNTIYF. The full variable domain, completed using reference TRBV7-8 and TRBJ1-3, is GAGVSQSPRYKVAKRGQDVALRCDPISGHVSLFWYQQALGQGPEFLTYFQNEAQLDKSGLPSDRFFAERPEGSVSTLKIQRTQQEDSAVYLCASRSGGGNTIYFGEGSWLTVV.

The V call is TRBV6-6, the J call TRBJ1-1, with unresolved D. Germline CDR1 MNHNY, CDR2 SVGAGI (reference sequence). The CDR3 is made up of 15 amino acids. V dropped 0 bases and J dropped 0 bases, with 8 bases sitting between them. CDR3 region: CASSYSIKVNTEAFF. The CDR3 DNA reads TGTGCCAGCAGTTACTCTATAAAAGTGAACACTGAAGCTTTCTTT.

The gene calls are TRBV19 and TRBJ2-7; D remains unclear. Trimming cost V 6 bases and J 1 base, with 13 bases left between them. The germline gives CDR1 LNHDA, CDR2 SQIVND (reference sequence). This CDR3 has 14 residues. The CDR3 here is CASRTSVASYEQYF. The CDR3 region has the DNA TGTGCCAGTAGGACCTCGGTAGCTTCCTACGAGCAGTACTTC. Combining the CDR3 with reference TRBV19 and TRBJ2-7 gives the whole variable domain DGGITQSPKYLFRKEGQNVTLSCEQNLNHDAMYWYRQDPGQGLRLIYYSQIVNDFQKGDIAEGYSVSREKKESFPLTVTSAQKNPTAFYLCASRTSVASYEQYFGPGTRLTVT.

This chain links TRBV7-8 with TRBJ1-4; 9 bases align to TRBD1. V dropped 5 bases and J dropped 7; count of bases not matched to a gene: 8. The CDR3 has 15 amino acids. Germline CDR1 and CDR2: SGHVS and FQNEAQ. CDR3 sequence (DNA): TGTGCCAGCAGCCACGGGGACAGGGAGGCTGAAAAACTGTTTTTT. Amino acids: CASSHGDREAEKLFF.

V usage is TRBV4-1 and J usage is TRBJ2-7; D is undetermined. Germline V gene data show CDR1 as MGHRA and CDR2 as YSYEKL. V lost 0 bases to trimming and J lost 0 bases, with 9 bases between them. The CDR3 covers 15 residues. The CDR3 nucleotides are TGCGCCAGCAGCCAAGATCGCGGAAGCTCCTACGAGCAGTACTTC. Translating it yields CASSQDRGSSYEQYF.

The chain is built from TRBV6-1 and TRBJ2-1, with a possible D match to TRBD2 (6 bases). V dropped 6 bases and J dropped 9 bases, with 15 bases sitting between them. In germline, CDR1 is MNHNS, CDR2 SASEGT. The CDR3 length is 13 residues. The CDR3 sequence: CASSPEPAGEQFF. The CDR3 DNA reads TGTGCCAGCAGCCCAGAGCCAGCGGGTGAGCAGTTCTTC.

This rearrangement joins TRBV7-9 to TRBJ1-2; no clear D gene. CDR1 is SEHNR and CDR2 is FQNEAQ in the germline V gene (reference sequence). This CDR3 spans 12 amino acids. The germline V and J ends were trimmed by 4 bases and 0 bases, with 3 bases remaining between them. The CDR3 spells CASSYTNYGYTF. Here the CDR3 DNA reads TGTGCCAGCAGCTATACTAACTATGGCTACACCTTC.

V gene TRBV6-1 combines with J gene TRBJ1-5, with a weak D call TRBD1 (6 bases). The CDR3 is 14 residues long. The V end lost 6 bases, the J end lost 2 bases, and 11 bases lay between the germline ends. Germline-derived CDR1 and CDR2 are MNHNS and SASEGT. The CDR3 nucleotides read TGTGCCAGCAGACAGGGTGCAGGCAATCAGCCCCAGCATTTT. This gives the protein CASRQGAGNQPQHF.

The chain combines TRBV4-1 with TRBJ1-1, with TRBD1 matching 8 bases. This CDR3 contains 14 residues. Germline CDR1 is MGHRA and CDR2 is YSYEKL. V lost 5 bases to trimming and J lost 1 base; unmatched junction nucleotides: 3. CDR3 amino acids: CASSVGQANTEAFF. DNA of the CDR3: TGCGCCAGCAGCGTGGGACAGGCGAACACTGAAGCTTTCTTT.

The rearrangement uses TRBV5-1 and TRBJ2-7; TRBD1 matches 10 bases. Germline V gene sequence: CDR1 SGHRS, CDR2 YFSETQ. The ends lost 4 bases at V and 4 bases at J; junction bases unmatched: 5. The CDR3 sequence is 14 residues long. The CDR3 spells CASSPGTGVYEQYF. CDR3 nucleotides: TGCGCCAGCAGCCCCGGGACAGGGGTTTACGAGCAGTACTTC.